The 22 T cell receptor beta chains listed next were all sequenced from one sample in a study of vaccination and CD4 T cells after COVID-19. The treatment is: roughly ten-day PBMC culture with coronavirus spike peptide pools or control peptides (ViraFEST assay). Their cognate antigens are unknown. The study sequenced cultured CD4+ T cell DNA using the Oncomine TCR Beta short-read assay. From the PCR reads, TCRdb called clonotypes with MiXCR, one entry per CDR3 protein. The sample records about 16,000 distinct CDR3 sequences, under 65% being singletons. The source material was CD4+ T cells from blood, cultured in vitro. The origin of the receptors is a human donor who had recovered from COVID-19.

The rearrangement joins TRBV5-1 to TRBJ2-2, with a tentative D call TRBD2 (5 bases). CDR3 length: 15 residues. From germline, CDR1 is SGHRS and CDR2 YFSETQ. V lost 0 bases, J lost 6 bases, and 12 bases lay in between. For the CDR3, the DNA is TGCGCCAGCAGCTTGGCCGGGGAGTCGCCCGGGGAGCTGTTTTTT. Protein product: CASSLAGESPGELFF. The whole variable domain, remainder taken from reference TRBV5-1 and TRBJ2-2, is KAGVTQTPRYLIKTRGQQVTLSCSPISGHRSVSWYQQTPGQGLQFLFEYFSETQRNKGNFPGRFSGRQFSNSRSEMNVSTLELGDSALYLCASSLAGESPGELFFGEGSRLTVL.

The chain couples TRBV7-2 to TRBJ2-6; 10 nucleotides align to TRBD1. The germline V gene encodes CDR1 SGHTA and CDR2 FQGNSA. V lost 6 bases and J lost 2; bases outside the gene matches: 4. The CDR3 has 16 amino acids. CDR3 loop: CASSRTGGAGANVLTF. In DNA, the CDR3 is TGTGCCAGCAGTCGGACAGGGGGAGCTGGGGCCAACGTCCTGACTTTC. The full variable domain, its missing parts supplied by reference TRBV7-2 and TRBJ2-6, is GAGVSQSPSNKVTEKGKDVELRCDPISGHTALYWYRQSLGQGLEFLIYFQGNSAPDKSGLPSDRFSAERTGGSVSTLTIQRTQQEDSAVYLCASSRTGGAGANVLTFGAGSRLTVL.

The genes are TRBV6-1 and TRBJ1-5; 10 bases agree with TRBD1. This CDR3 contains 16 residues. CDR1 and CDR2 from the germline V gene are MNHNS and SASEGT. The J segment lost 5 bases and the V segment lost 5 bases, leaving 9 bases of the junction unmatched. Here the CDR3 DNA reads TGTGCCAGCAGTCGGACAGGGGGGCCGAGGGATCAGCCCCAGCATTTT. Translation: CASSRTGGPRDQPQHF.

This rearrangement joins TRBV15 to TRBJ2-4; 11 positions agree with TRBD2. This CDR3 comprises 17 residues. Trimming took 4 bases from V and 4 from J; bases not matched to a gene: 9. Germline loops: CDR1 LNHNV, CDR2 YYDKDF (reference sequence). CDR3 sequence: CATSKDRGLAVKNIQYF. DNA of the CDR3: TGTGCCACCAGCAAGGATCGGGGACTAGCGGTTAAAAACATTCAGTACTTC.

This sequence joins TRBV11-2 and TRBJ1-2; 9 nucleotides match TRBD1. The CDR3 has 15 amino acids. After removal of 5 bases from V and 4 bases from J, the junction contained 8 bases not matched to a gene. The germline V gene has CDR1 SGHAT and CDR2 FQNNGV. Here the CDR3 DNA reads TGTGCCAGCAGCCCTACAGTGGACAGGGGCTATGGCTACACCTTC. Protein product: CASSPTVDRGYGYTF.

This CDR3 is CASSFLGAGTLDQPQHF. In nucleotides, the CDR3 is TGTGCCAGCAGTTTTCTCGGGGCAGGCACACTTGATCAGCCCCAGCATTTT. This chain joins TRBV12-3 or TRBV12-4 and TRBJ1-5; maybe TRBD1 (5 bases). The germline V and J ends were trimmed by 3 bases and 5 bases, with 20 bases remaining between them. The CDR3 spans 17 residues.

This clonotype was seen once. This sequence joins TRBV2 and TRBJ1-1, with D unclear. The CDR3 runs 13 residues. With 1 base removed from V and 1 base from J, the gap between germline ends came to 4 bases. CDR1 and CDR2 (germline): SNHLY, FYNNEI. The CDR3 region has the DNA TGTGCCAGCAGTGAAGACAGGAACACTGAAGCTTTCTTT. Its protein product is CASSEDRNTEAFF.

This chain connects TRBV28 to TRBJ1-5; a possible D gene is TRBD1 (5 bases). Germline loops: CDR1 MDHEN, CDR2 SYDVKM. The CDR3 extends over 14 amino acids. The V and J ends lost 1 base and 5 bases respectively, with 9 bases between them. The CDR3 is CASSLFGGYQPQHF. As DNA, the CDR3 is TGTGCCAGCAGTTTATTCGGGGGGTATCAGCCCCAGCATTTT.

The genes are TRBV20-1 and TRBJ2-7; D is possibly TRBD1 or TRBD2 (5 bases each). Trimming took off 3 bases at V and 5 bases at J, with 11 bases between the two ends. This CDR3 contains 12 residues. Germline lookup yields CDR1 DFQATT and CDR2 SNEGSKA (reference sequence). In DNA form, the CDR3 reads TGCAGTGCTAGTGCGAGAGGGGACGAGCAGTACTTC. Residues: CSASARGDEQYF.

A few counts support this clonotype. The chain uses TRBV6-4 and TRBJ1-5; the match to TRBD1 covers 8 bases. V trimming: 3 bases; J trimming: 6 bases; junction bases outside the gene matches: 4. The germline V gene encodes CDR1 MRHNA and CDR2 SNTAGT. The length of the CDR3 is 14 residues. The CDR3 DNA is TGTGCCAGCAGTGAGTCAGGGGGCGCTCAGCCCCAGCATTTT. Protein product: CASSESGGAQPQHF.

The chain carries TRBV4-1 and TRBJ1-1; D unresolved. Trimming took 2 bases from V and 4 from J, leaving 17 bases between them. Per germline, CDR1 MGHRA and CDR2 YSYEKL. The length of the CDR3 is 16 residues. The CDR3 DNA follows: TGCGCCAGCAGCCAATCTGGCATCCGAGGCATCACTGAAGCTTTCTTT. Its translation is CASSQSGIRGITEAFF.

The rearrangement joins TRBV7-2 to TRBJ2-3; tentatively, D is TRBD2 (8 bases). Trimming cost V 4 bases and J 2 bases, with 22 bases left between them. This CDR3 has 18 residues. From germline, CDR1 is SGHTA and CDR2 FQGNSA. The CDR3 DNA follows: TGTGCCAGCAGCTCCCCTGGCGGGAGGAAGGGGGCCACAGATACGCAGTATTTT. It encodes CASSSPGGRKGATDTQYF.

The V gene is TRBV7-2, the J gene TRBJ1-1, with TRBD1 identical over 8 bases. CDR1 is SGHTA and CDR2 is FQGNSA in the germline V gene. The CDR3 spans 13 residues. Germline trimming cut 5 bases from V and 3 bases from J; bases unmatched to any gene: 2. The chain's CDR3 is CASSTTGDTEAFF. As DNA, the CDR3 is TGTGCCAGCAGCACGACAGGGGACACTGAAGCTTTCTTT.

The table lists this clonotype with a few counts. J is TRBJ1-2 and V is TRBV12-3 or TRBV12-4; D possibly corresponds to TRBD1 (5 bases). V was trimmed by 5 bases and J by 2 bases, leaving 12 bases between them. This CDR3 is 14 amino acids long. The CDR3 coding sequence is TGTGCCAGCAGTCTTGAGTGGACAAACTATGGCTACACCTTC. Protein: CASSLEWTNYGYTF.

This clonotype has a handful of counts. CDR3 coding DNA: TGTGCCAGTTCCCGGGACAGGCGCACTGAAGCTTTCTTT. The encoded protein is CASSRDRRTEAFF. The V and J genes are TRBV6-2 or TRBV6-3 and TRBJ1-1, with 8 bases matching TRBD1. Trimming cost V 9 bases and J 4 bases; bases outside gene matches: 7. The CDR3 length is 13 residues. Germline lookup yields CDR1 MNHEY and CDR2 SVGEGT.

The chain employs TRBV30 and TRBJ1-5, with D unresolved. The CDR3 consists of 14 residues. CDR1 and CDR2 (germline): GTSNPN, SVGIG (reference sequence). The ends were cut back, 3 bases at V and 7 bases at J, with 16 bases in the middle. In DNA form, the CDR3 reads TGTGCCTGGAGCGGGGTCACGGTTCCCCAGCCCCAGCATTTT. The encoded protein is CAWSGVTVPQPQHF.

J is TRBJ2-3 and V is TRBV2; 7 bases are shared with TRBD2. The germline CDR1 and CDR2 sequences are SNHLY and FYNNEI. V lost 6 bases, J lost 2 bases, and 11 bases stayed unmatched. This CDR3 contains 16 residues. The CDR3 reads CASRMTSGGVTDTQYF. The DNA of the CDR3 is TGTGCCAGCAGAATGACTAGTGGGGGGGTCACAGATACGCAGTATTTT. Drawing the rest from reference TRBV2 and TRBJ2-3, the complete variable domain is EPEVTQTPSHQVTQMGQEVILRCVPISNHLYFYWYRQILGQKVEFLVSFYNNEISEKSEIFDDQFSVERPDGSNFTLKIRSTKLEDSAMYFCASRMTSGGVTDTQYFGPGTRLTVL.

This chain joins TRBV10-1 and TRBJ1-1; no definite D call. The germline V gene encodes CDR1 WNHNN and CDR2 SYGVQD (reference sequence). V dropped 0 bases and J dropped 0 bases, with 8 bases sitting between them. CDR3 length: 15 residues. The DNA of the CDR3 is TGCGCCAGCAGTGAGTCGAAAGTTATGAACACTGAAGCTTTCTTT. This sequence encodes CASSESKVMNTEAFF.

V is TRBV4-1 and J is TRBJ2-7; 8 bases agree with TRBD2. Trimming cost V 1 base and J 2 bases; bases outside gene matches: 4. The germline CDR1 and CDR2 sequences are MGHRA and YSYEKL. The CDR3 is 15 amino acids. CDR3 protein: CASSQGNSGTYEQYF. The CDR3 DNA reads TGCGCCAGCAGCCAAGGTAATAGCGGGACCTACGAGCAGTACTTC.

The rearrangement links TRBV27 to TRBJ2-3; no firm D call. Germline V lookup: CDR1 MNHEY, CDR2 SMNVEV (reference sequence). V lost 6 bases and J lost 6, with 16 bases in between. The CDR3 has 14 residues. The CDR3 DNA reads as TGTGCCAGCAGGTCCCGGGCGGAAGGGGATACGCAGTATTTT. Translated: CASRSRAEGDTQYF.

This clonotype is labeled large. This chain uses TRBV2 with TRBJ1-1, with 9 bases aligning to TRBD1. The CDR3 extends over 14 amino acids. The trim removed 9 bases at V and 2 bases at J, leaving 7 bases unmatched. CDR1 SNHLY and CDR2 FYNNEI come from the germline V gene. The CDR3 region has the DNA TGTGCCAGTGGGACAGGGCAGTTAAACACTGAAGCTTTCTTT. This translates into CASGTGQLNTEAFF.

The J gene is TRBJ2-7, the V gene TRBV10-3; 9 nucleotides agree with TRBD1. The length of the CDR3 is 13 residues. CDR1 and CDR2 (germline): ENHRY, SYGVKD. J gave up 5 bases and V 7 bases, and 6 bases lay outside the gene matches. CDR3 residues: CAIKGRDRDEQYF. Written as DNA, the CDR3 is TGTGCCATCAAAGGGCGGGACAGGGACGAGCAGTACTTC.